What follows are 25 T cell receptor beta chains derived from one specimen sequenced in a study of T cells in Graves' hyperthyroidism and ophthalmopathy. RNA transcripts served as the template for amplifying TCR beta CDR3 regions. When the TCR CDR3 underwent first-round RT-PCR, the HTBI primer set was used. In TCRdb, the multiplex PCR reads were re-called with MiXCR into one record per CDR3 protein. The repertoire holds around 800,000 distinct CDR3 sequences, with about 38% as singletons. Source material: blood. These receptors were obtained from a man between 18 and 35 years old with Graves' hyperthyroidism.

This clonotype was seen only once. The junction does not match germline at one end; this may be a read error. The chain combines TRBV10-3 with TRBJ2-7, with TRBD2 matching over 10 bases. The CDR3 extends over 13 amino acids. Per germline, CDR1 ENHRY and CDR2 SYGVKD. The CDR3 DNA sequence: TGTGCCAGCAGTGGGGGACTAGCGCGGGAGCAGTACTTC. The encoded protein is CASSGGLAREQYF.

The chain joins TRBV12-3 or TRBV12-4 to TRBJ1-2, with 12 bases fitting TRBD1. CDR3 size: 15 residues. V shed 6 bases and J 8 bases; nucleotides not matched to a gene: 10. The CDR3 DNA follows: TGTGCCAGCAGCTTCCGGGACAGGGGGCCGAGCGGCTACACCTTC. This gives the protein CASSFRDRGPSGYTF.

This clonotype was observed a handful of times. The chain carries TRBV4-1 and TRBJ1-1; tentative D call: TRBD1 (5 bases). V lost 6 bases and J 4 bases, leaving 12 bases between the germline ends. The germline CDR1 and CDR2 sequences are MGHRA and YSYEKL. CDR3 size: 13 residues. The CDR3 bases are TGCGCCAGCAGATCGGACACCTTCACTGAAGCTTTCTTT. Translated, it gives CASRSDTFTEAFF.

The chain employs TRBV19 and TRBJ2-7, with 8 bases fitting TRBD1. The V gene's germline CDR1 is LNHDA and CDR2 SQIVND (reference sequence). The CDR3 is 15 residues long. J gave up 0 bases and V 6 bases, and 7 bases lay outside the gene matches. The DNA of the CDR3 is TGTGCCAGTAGAATCGGACAGGGAAGCTCCTACGAGCAGTACTTC. It translates to CASRIGQGSSYEQYF.

This clonotype was recorded at least ten times. The V gene is TRBV10-1, the J gene TRBJ2-5, with TRBD2 matching over 7 bases. CDR3 length: 15 amino acids. The junction had 6 bases not matched to a gene; V was cut back by 0 bases and J by 5 bases. Germline V gene data show CDR1 as WNHNN and CDR2 as SYGVQD (reference sequence). CDR3 region: CASSESVGGPETQYF. CDR3 DNA sequence: TGCGCCAGCAGTGAGTCGGTGGGAGGGCCCGAGACCCAGTACTTC.

The rearrangement uses TRBV7-8 and TRBJ1-4; D is unclear. The CDR3 is 12 residues long. V was cut by 0 bases and J by 8 bases, with 4 bases left in between. Germline V gene lookup returns CDR1 SGHVS and CDR2 FQNEAQ. The CDR3 bases are TGTGCCAGCAGCTTAGCGGAAGAAAAACTGTTTTTT. Residues: CASSLAEEKLFF.

This clonotype was picked up a small number of times. The chain couples TRBV6-1 to TRBJ1-2, with TRBD1 matching over 7 bases. The CDR3 totals 14 residues. The germline gives CDR1 MNHNS, CDR2 SASEGT. Germline trimming cut 5 bases from V and 8 bases from J; bases unmatched to any gene: 11. CDR3 sequence: CASSLFEGARGYTF. DNA of the CDR3: TGTGCCAGCAGTTTGTTCGAGGGGGCGCGAGGCTACACCTTC.

A remark on this clonotype: Possible read error: a much larger clone is one base away. The chain combines TRBV10-2 with TRBJ2-7; 13 nucleotides line up with TRBD2. The CDR3 has 16 residues. V gave up 2 bases and J gave up 4 bases; unmatched junction bases: 5. The germline CDR1 and CDR2 sequences are WSHSY and SAAADI. The CDR3 region has the DNA TGCGCCAGCAGTGAGGGACTAGCGGGGGTAAGTTACGAGCAGTACTTC. Its translation is CASSEGLAGVSYEQYF.

The genes are TRBV20-1 and TRBJ1-5; D may be TRBD1 (6 bases). Germline loops: CDR1 DFQATT, CDR2 SNEGSKA (reference sequence). There are 8 residues in the CDR3. The V and J ends lost 5 bases and 13 bases respectively, with 6 bases between them. Written as DNA, the CDR3 is TGCAGTGCTGGACAGCAGCATTTT. This gives the protein CSAGQQHF.

V and J are TRBV20-1 and TRBJ1-5; possibly TRBD1 for D (5 bases). The V end lost 3 bases, the J end lost 7 bases, and 19 bases lay between the germline ends. Germline V gene data show CDR1 as DFQATT and CDR2 as SNEGSKA (reference sequence). This CDR3 is 15 amino acids long. CDR3 sequence: CSASDFEGSGQPQHF. The CDR3 nucleotides read TGCAGTGCTAGTGATTTTGAGGGGTCTGGGCAGCCCCAGCATTTT.

V and J are TRBV7-6 and TRBJ2-5; D possibly corresponds to TRBD2 (6 bases). Trimming pared 5 bases from V and 10 bases from J, leaving 26 bases between. Germline V gene data show CDR1 as SGHVS and CDR2 as FNYEAQ. The CDR3 is 16 residues long. The CDR3 region is CASSLDTGSSPEGQYF. CDR3 in DNA: TGTGCCAGCAGCCTAGATACCGGGTCCTCACCGGAGGGCCAGTACTTC.

This clonotype was seen many times. The chain combines TRBV15 with TRBJ2-2; D remains unclear. The V end was cut by 0 bases, the J end by 6 bases, with 11 bases between. Germline V gene sequence: CDR1 LNHNV, CDR2 YYDKDF (reference sequence). This CDR3 contains 15 residues. In DNA, the CDR3 is TGTGCCACCAGCAGAGATCGGTCGGTCTCCGGGGAGCTGTTTTTT. Translation gives CATSRDRSVSGELFF.

This chain joins TRBV10-3 and TRBJ2-5; D call uncertain. The V gene's germline CDR1 is ENHRY and CDR2 SYGVKD. The CDR3 covers 14 residues. Trimming took off 3 bases at V and 5 bases at J, with 13 bases between the two ends. Here the CDR3 reads CAISERTPWETQYF. In DNA form, the CDR3 reads TGTGCCATCAGTGAAAGGACGCCCTGGGAGACCCAGTACTTC.

This clonotype was counted at least ten times. The rearrangement uses TRBV20-1 and TRBJ1-1; no definite D call. The length of the CDR3 is 13 residues. The germline V gene encodes CDR1 DFQATT and CDR2 SNEGSKA (reference sequence). V was cut by 3 bases and J by 1 base, with 9 bases left in between. In nucleotides, the CDR3 is TGCAGTGCTAGGCCCACCTCGAACACTGAAGCTTTCTTT. Translated, it gives CSARPTSNTEAFF.

A remark on this clonotype: A clone one base away is much larger, so this may be a read error. Here the CDR3 omits its conserved ending phenylalanine or tryptophan, so a read error is the likely source. The V call is TRBV19, the J call TRBJ1-5; D is perhaps TRBD1 (5 bases). This CDR3 spans 16 amino acids. V was cut by 5 bases and J by 3 bases, with 17 bases left in between. The germline gives CDR1 LNHDA, CDR2 SQIVND (reference sequence). CDR3 loop: CASSVLGQGDNQPQHI. The CDR3 DNA follows: TGTGCCAGTAGTGTCCTCGGGCAGGGTGACAATCAGCCCCAGCATATT.

This chain uses TRBV12-3 or TRBV12-4 with TRBJ2-7; perhaps D is TRBD1 or TRBD2 (6 bases each). CDR3 size: 15 residues. V was trimmed by 1 base and J by 4 bases, leaving 14 bases between them. As DNA, the CDR3 is TGTGCCAGCAGTTTAGACGGGGGCCCGCCTTACGAGCAGTACTTC. It translates to CASSLDGGPPYEQYF.

The chain joins TRBV25-1 to TRBJ1-1; D perhaps matches TRBD1 (5 bases). V shed 6 bases and J shed 1 base, with 15 bases lying between them. The CDR3 runs to 15 residues. Germline CDR1 is MGHDK and CDR2 is SYGVNS. This CDR3 is CASSAFGTANTEAFF. CDR3 sequence (DNA): TGTGCCAGCAGCGCCTTTGGGACGGCGAACACTGAAGCTTTCTTT.

In this sample, this clonotype turned up a few times. J is TRBJ1-6 and V is TRBV7-9; D is perhaps TRBD1 (5 bases). V was pared by 3 bases and J by 10 bases, with 13 bases between. CDR3 length equals 14 residues. The germline V gene has CDR1 SEHNR and CDR2 FQNEAQ (reference sequence). For the CDR3, the DNA is TGTGCCAGCAGCTTCCTCGACAGAAACTCACCCCTCCACTTT. It translates to CASSFLDRNSPLHF.

The chain combines TRBV7-2 with TRBJ1-1; D perhaps matches TRBD1 (6 bases). Germline lookup yields CDR1 SGHTA and CDR2 FQGNSA. With 4 bases removed from V and 7 bases from J, the gap between germline ends came to 19 bases. The CDR3 has 15 residues. The CDR3 DNA reads as TGTGCCAGCAGCTCCCGGGGGGGACAAACCTTTGAAGCTTTCTTT. Its protein product is CASSSRGGQTFEAFF.

V gene TRBV5-6 combines with J gene TRBJ2-7; maybe TRBD2 (6 bases). Per germline, CDR1 SGHDT and CDR2 YYEEEE. The V and J ends lost 2 bases and 0 bases respectively, with 15 bases between them. There are 16 residues in the CDR3. DNA of the CDR3: TGTGCCAGCAGCTTAAGCGGGCGCCTACTCTCCTACGAGCAGTACTTC. This encodes CASSLSGRLLSYEQYF.

The chain uses TRBV4-1 and TRBJ1-1; D might be TRBD1 (6 bases). V shed 4 bases and J shed 3 bases, with 15 bases lying between them. Germline CDR1 and CDR2: MGHRA and YSYEKL. This CDR3 comprises 15 residues. The CDR3 sequence: CASSPPLGADTEAFF. The CDR3 DNA reads TGCGCCAGCAGCCCCCCTTTGGGGGCGGACACTGAAGCTTTCTTT.

This clonotype was counted ten times or more. The gene calls are TRBV19 and TRBJ1-1, with TRBD1 matching 7 bases. V was pared by 7 bases and J by 4 bases, with 9 bases of the junction left unmatched. The CDR3 is made up of 14 amino acids. Germline V gives CDR1 LNHDA, CDR2 SQIVND (reference sequence). In DNA, the CDR3 is TGTGCCAGTACCTCGACAGGGAGTGGCACTGAAGCTTTCTTT. Protein: CASTSTGSGTEAFF. Full variable domain (outside the CDR3, taken from reference TRBV19 and TRBJ1-1): DGGITQSPKYLFRKEGQNVTLSCEQNLNHDAMYWYRQDPGQGLRLIYYSQIVNDFQKGDIAEGYSVSREKKESFPLTVTSAQKNPTAFYLCASTSTGSGTEAFFGQGTRLTVV.

This clonotype was seen repeatedly, ten times or more. The V and J genes are TRBV19 and TRBJ2-7; 9 bases map to TRBD1. The CDR3 totals 14 residues. The germline V gene has CDR1 LNHDA and CDR2 SQIVND (reference sequence). Trimming cost V 5 bases and J 3 bases; bases outside gene matches: 5. CDR3: CASSSRDRVYEQYF. The CDR3 region has the DNA TGTGCCAGTAGTTCCCGGGACAGGGTCTACGAGCAGTACTTC.

This clonotype was seen a handful of times. The germline gene is not matched at one end of the junction; a read error may be the cause. V and J are TRBV7-9 and TRBJ1-1; D call uncertain. Germline loops: CDR1 SEHNR, CDR2 FQNEAQ (reference sequence). The CDR3 runs 13 residues. The CDR3: CAGSRGMNTEAFF. The CDR3 DNA follows: TGTGCCGGCAGCCGTGGTATGAACACTGAAGCTTTCTTT.

The chain carries TRBV10-3 and TRBJ1-2, with 9 bases lining up with TRBD1. V lost 7 bases to trimming and J lost 8 bases; unmatched junction nucleotides: 11. The CDR3 sequence is 14 residues long. Germline-derived CDR1 and CDR2 are ENHRY and SYGVKD. Written as DNA, the CDR3 is TGTGCCATCATTTCCCCGGGACAGGGCTACGGCTACACCTTC. This encodes CAIISPGQGYGYTF.